The 25 T cell receptor beta chains below come from one sample, sequenced in a study of T cells after yellow fever vaccination (dated by TCRdb to between 2019 and 2020). Libraries were constructed by 5' RACE. TCRdb shows the sequencer as Illumina HiSeq 2500. The public reads were reprocessed in TCRdb via fastp at Q25 and MiXCR, keeping in-frame beta chains. Each record represents a unique CDR3 protein, reported with the most common genes and DNA among its rows. This sample lists hundreds of thousands of distinct CDR3 sequences; 12% were detected once. The ten biggest clones cover under 15% of the sample. The treatment or condition label of this sample denotes: live attenuated yellow fever vaccine strain. The sample consisted of PBMCs, taken on the day of the yellow fever booster vaccination. The source of these receptors is a man aged 25 to 40 who received the YFV17D yellow fever vaccine.

This clonotype has a handful of counts. V is TRBV27 and J is TRBJ1-5, with TRBD1 identical over 8 bases. V lost 3 bases to trimming and J lost 7 bases; unmatched junction nucleotides: 5. The CDR3 is 14 residues long. Germline assignment: CDR1 MNHEY and CDR2 SMNVEV (reference sequence). In DNA, the CDR3 is TGTGCCAGCAGTTTTCACAGGGGGGGCCAGCCCCAGCATTTT. As protein: CASSFHRGGQPQHF.

The chain is built from TRBV20-1 and TRBJ2-1; 11 bases agree with TRBD2. After removal of 4 bases from V and 4 bases from J, the junction contained 9 bases not matched to a gene. Per the germline V gene, CDR1 is DFQATT and CDR2 is SNEGSKA (reference sequence). The CDR3 has 16 amino acids. As DNA, the CDR3 is TGCAGTGCTAACCTTATAGGGACTAGCGGTTACAATGAGCAGTTCTTC. Translation gives CSANLIGTSGYNEQFF.

This clonotype was observed a few times. The chain joins TRBV6-1 to TRBJ1-2; D is unclear. V gave up 8 bases and J gave up 4 bases, with 14 bases separating them. CDR1 and CDR2 from the germline V gene are MNHNS and SASEGT. This CDR3 comprises 13 residues. The DNA for the CDR3 is TGTGCCAGCGATGACTGGGTGGGCTATGGCTACACCTTC. Its protein product is CASDDWVGYGYTF.

This clonotype was counted a few times. The chain combines TRBV5-1 with TRBJ2-5; D assignment may be TRBD1 or TRBD2 (6 bases each). CDR1 and CDR2 from the germline V gene are SGHRS and YFSETQ. The CDR3 is 15 amino acids. With 2 bases removed from V and 5 bases from J, the gap between germline ends came to 16 bases. CDR3 sequence: CASSFQAGEVETQYF. CDR3 bases: TGCGCCAGCAGCTTCCAGGCAGGGGAGGTCGAGACCCAGTACTTC.

In its sample, this clonotype was seen many times. The chain employs TRBV28 and TRBJ2-7; D unresolved. Germline CDR1 and CDR2: MDHEN and SYDVKM. The CDR3 length is 11 residues. V lost 6 bases and J lost 3, with 6 bases in between. CDR3: CASRRVYEQYF. CDR3 nucleotides: TGTGCCAGCAGGCGAGTCTACGAGCAGTACTTC.

V gene TRBV23-1 combines with J gene TRBJ2-2, with 10 positions matching TRBD2. TRBV23-1 is an ORF, with its function uncertain. CDR3 length equals 15 residues. The junction had 4 bases not matched to a gene; V was cut back by 8 bases and J by 1 base. The CDR3 reads CASGGLAVNTGELFF. As DNA, the CDR3 is TGCGCCAGCGGCGGACTAGCGGTGAACACCGGGGAGCTGTTTTTT.

The V call is TRBV7-3, the J call TRBJ2-5; D call uncertain. The germline gives CDR1 SGHTA, CDR2 FQGTGA. Deletions cut 1 base from V and 4 bases from J, with 10 bases between. This CDR3 is 14 amino acids long. Written as DNA, the CDR3 is TGTGCCAGCAGCTTAAGAGCTGGGGTAGAGACCCAGTACTTC. Amino acids: CASSLRAGVETQYF.

This chain uses TRBV20-1 with TRBJ2-2, with 9 bases matching TRBD1. Trimming at V came to 6 bases and at J to 9 bases, leaving 8 bases not matched to a gene. Germline lookup yields CDR1 DFQATT and CDR2 SNEGSKA (reference sequence). This CDR3 is built from 13 residues. CDR3 coding DNA: TGCAGTGCCCCGGGGGACAGGGTTAGGGAGCTGTTTTTT. It translates to CSAPGDRVRELFF.

The chain uses TRBV5-1 and TRBJ1-2, with D unclear. This CDR3 spans 12 amino acids. V dropped 4 bases and J dropped 7 bases, with 11 bases sitting between them. In germline, CDR1 is SGHRS, CDR2 YFSETQ. CDR3 sequence (DNA): TGCGCCAGCAGCCACGAACGTGGTGGCTACACCTTC. It yields the protein CASSHERGGYTF.

This clonotype was detected many times. This chain joins TRBV4-3 and TRBJ2-1, with a weak D call TRBD2 (5 bases). Germline V gene data show CDR1 as LGHNA and CDR2 as YSLEER. V gave up 0 bases and J gave up 5 bases, with 8 bases separating them. There are 14 residues in the CDR3. The CDR3 loop reads CASSQDMRDNEQFF. Here the CDR3 DNA reads TGCGCCAGCAGCCAAGATATGCGGGACAATGAGCAGTTCTTC.

This sequence joins TRBV20-1 and TRBJ2-1, with D uncertain. The CDR3 sequence is 13 residues long. The germline V gene encodes CDR1 DFQATT and CDR2 SNEGSKA (reference sequence). Trimming pared 6 bases from V and 0 bases from J, leaving 9 bases between. The CDR3 DNA is TGCAGTGCCGGGTCGAGCTCCTACAATGAGCAGTTCTTC. This codes for CSAGSSSYNEQFF.

The chain links TRBV5-1 to TRBJ2-1, with 8 bases identical to TRBD2. The trim removed 0 bases at V and 2 bases at J, leaving 7 bases unmatched. There are 17 residues in the CDR3. Germline CDR1 and CDR2: SGHRS and YFSETQ. CDR3 DNA: TGCGCCAGCAGCTTGGCCGGGGGGGGACTAGCCTACAATGAGCAGTTCTTC. Translating gives CASSLAGGGLAYNEQFF.

Worth noting for this clonotype: Relative to the germline gene, one junction end is altered; a read error may explain this. The chain links TRBV20-1 to TRBJ2-1; D uncertain. There are 11 residues in the CDR3. Germline loops: CDR1 DFQATT, CDR2 SNEGSKA (reference sequence). The CDR3 region has the DNA TGCAGTGGGGCGTCTGACAATGGGCAGTTCTTC. This codes for CSGASDNGQFF.

This clonotype was seen a few times. This chain links TRBV20-1 with TRBJ2-5; the D is unclear. The CDR3 consists of 12 residues. Trimming cost V 4 bases and J 4 bases, with 10 bases left between them. Germline V lookup: CDR1 DFQATT, CDR2 SNEGSKA (reference sequence). CDR3 sequence (DNA): TGCAGTGCTATGAAATGGGTAGAGACCCAGTACTTC. Translation gives CSAMKWVETQYF.

This clonotype has just a few counts. J is TRBJ2-5 and V is TRBV12-3 or TRBV12-4, with D possibly being TRBD2 (6 bases). The CDR3 runs to 13 residues. The V end was cut by 10 bases, the J end by 2 bases, with 14 bases between. CDR3 bases: TGTGCCATCCCCTGGACTAATCAAGAGACCCAGTACTTC. Protein product: CAIPWTNQETQYF.

This clonotype was seen only a few times. J is TRBJ2-1 and V is TRBV6-5, with 7 bases lining up with TRBD1. The J segment lost 4 bases and the V segment lost 0 bases, leaving 6 bases of the junction unmatched. The V gene's germline CDR1 is MNHEY and CDR2 SVGAGI. The CDR3 is 16 amino acids. CDR3 region: CASSYSGGFLYNEQFF. CDR3 sequence (DNA): TGTGCCAGCAGTTACTCAGGGGGCTTCTTGTACAATGAGCAGTTCTTC.

V and J are TRBV29-1 and TRBJ2-7, with D hard to call. The CDR3 totals 13 residues. V shed 6 bases and J shed 2 bases, with 14 bases lying between them. Germline CDR1 and CDR2: SQVTM and ANQGSEA. Written as DNA, the CDR3 is TGCAGCGTAATTTTGGGCTCTACCTACGAGCAGTACTTC. Protein: CSVILGSTYEQYF.

The rearrangement links TRBV20-1 to TRBJ2-1, with 13 bases identical to TRBD2. This CDR3 spans 15 amino acids. V gave up 1 base and J gave up 6 bases; unmatched junction bases: 3. CDR1 DFQATT and CDR2 SNEGSKA come from the germline V gene (reference sequence). The CDR3 loop is CSARGTSGSRNEQFF. For the CDR3, the DNA is TGCAGTGCTAGAGGGACTAGCGGGAGTCGCAATGAGCAGTTCTTC.

This chain connects TRBV5-1 to TRBJ1-4; 11 positions agree with TRBD1. The germline gives CDR1 SGHRS, CDR2 YFSETQ. CDR3 length: 14 residues. V shed 4 bases and J 7 bases; nucleotides not matched to a gene: 3. Here the CDR3 DNA reads TGCGCCAGCAGCCCGGGACAGGGGGGTGAAAAACTGTTTTTT. This sequence encodes CASSPGQGGEKLFF. The full variable domain, with the rest looked up from reference TRBV5-1 and TRBJ1-4, is KAGVTQTPRYLIKTRGQQVTLSCSPISGHRSVSWYQQTPGQGLQFLFEYFSETQRNKGNFPGRFSGRQFSNSRSEMNVSTLELGDSALYLCASSPGQGGEKLFFGSGTQLSVL.

The table lists this clonotype with a few counts. For the CDR3, the DNA is TGCGCCAGCAGTCAATCCAGACAAACCCAAGAGACCCAGTACTTC. This sequence encodes CASSQSRQTQETQYF. The V gene is TRBV23-1, the J gene TRBJ2-5, with D hard to call. TRBV23-1 qualifies as an ORF whose function is uncertain. V dropped 0 bases and J dropped 1 base, with 9 bases sitting between them. CDR3 length: 15 residues.

This chain joins TRBV5-1 and TRBJ1-2; D is undetermined. Germline V gene lookup returns CDR1 SGHRS and CDR2 YFSETQ. V dropped 4 bases and J dropped 6 bases, with 13 bases sitting between them. The CDR3 is 13 residues long. The CDR3 region is CASSPGPADGYTF. As DNA, the CDR3 is TGCGCCAGCAGCCCCGGCCCAGCTGATGGCTACACCTTC.

This clonotype appeared many times. The chain employs TRBV7-6 and TRBJ2-2; D ambiguous. V shed 5 bases and J shed 3 bases, with 10 bases lying between them. The CDR3 totals 14 residues. Germline values: CDR1 SGHVS, CDR2 FNYEAQ. DNA of the CDR3: TGTGCCAGCAGCGCGATGACCCACACCGGGGAGCTGTTTTTT. This sequence encodes CASSAMTHTGELFF.

This clonotype has at least ten counts. This sequence joins TRBV6-4 and TRBJ1-1, with D tentatively TRBD1 (6 bases). The CDR3 contains 13 residues. The germline CDR1 and CDR2 sequences are MRHNA and SNTAGT. V was clipped by 8 bases and J by 6 bases, with 16 bases between them. CDR3 in amino acids: CASSTDSRAEAFF. The DNA for the CDR3 is TGTGCCAGCTCAACGGACAGCCGAGCTGAAGCTTTCTTT.

This clonotype was counted only a few times. The chain uses TRBV6-5 and TRBJ2-1; D perhaps matches TRBD2 (6 bases). The length of the CDR3 is 14 residues. The V and J ends lost 0 bases and 7 bases respectively, with 10 bases between them. CDR1 and CDR2 from the germline V gene are MNHEY and SVGAGI. The CDR3 coding sequence is TGTGCCAGCAGTTACTCGATGGGGGGAAATGAGCAGTTCTTC. The encoded protein is CASSYSMGGNEQFF.

There are many counts of this clonotype. The chain employs TRBV12-3 or TRBV12-4 and TRBJ1-5; a weak D match, TRBD1 (5 bases). There are 11 residues in the CDR3. The V end lost 3 bases, the J end lost 9 bases, and 6 bases lay between the germline ends. Written as DNA, the CDR3 is TGTGCCAGCAGTTTTGGGGGGCCCCAGCATTTT. This encodes CASSFGGPQHF.